Following are 8 T cell receptor beta chains from one sample sequenced in a study of vaccination and CD4 T cells after COVID-19. Cultured CD4+ T cell DNA underwent sequencing with the Oncomine TCR Beta short-read assay. TCRdb fed the PCR reads into MiXCR, producing one record per CDR3 protein. The profile shows under 3,500 distinct CDR3 sequences, roughly 25% of them singletons. No antigens are known for them. Treatment of the sample: approximately 9-day PBMC culture with coronavirus spike peptide pools or control peptides (ViraFEST assay). Sequences were derived from CD4+ T cells from blood, cultured in vitro, sampled after SARS-CoV-2 vaccination. These receptors originate from a human donor who had recovered from COVID-19.

The genes are TRBV20-1 and TRBJ2-7; D remains ambiguous. Looked up from germline, CDR1 is DFQATT and CDR2 is SNEGSKA (reference sequence). Trimming cost V 3 bases and J 3 bases, with 18 bases left between them. This CDR3 spans 15 amino acids. The CDR3 here is CSARQLSGSSYEQYF. The CDR3 DNA follows: TGCAGTGCTAGGCAGCTCAGTGGGTCCAGCTACGAGCAGTACTTC.

The chain uses TRBV20-1 and TRBJ2-1; 13 bases fit TRBD2. Trimming at V came to 2 bases and at J to 4 bases, leaving 14 bases not matched to a gene. This CDR3 has 19 residues. Looked up from germline, CDR1 is DFQATT and CDR2 is SNEGSKA (reference sequence). CDR3 protein: CSARPRLAGGLTRYNEQFF. The CDR3 bases are TGCAGTGCTAGACCAAGACTAGCGGGGGGCCTAACACGGTACAATGAGCAGTTCTTC.

This chain joins TRBV24-1 and TRBJ2-1; perhaps TRBD1 as D (6 bases). From germline, CDR1 is KGHDR and CDR2 SFDVKD. Trimming removed 4 bases at V and 11 bases at J, with 17 bases between. This CDR3 region has 14 residues. The DNA of the CDR3 is TGTGCCACCAGTGACCGTACCGGGACACCGAAGCAGTTCTTC. It encodes CATSDRTGTPKQFF.

Judged by abundance, this clonotype is medium-sized. The gene calls are TRBV6-1 and TRBJ2-6; tentatively, D is TRBD2 (6 bases). Trimming removed 6 bases at V and 0 bases at J, with 9 bases between. The V gene's germline CDR1 is MNHNS and CDR2 SASEGT. The CDR3 spans 15 residues. The CDR3 protein is CASRGGSSGANVLTF. The CDR3 nucleotides are TGTGCCAGCAGGGGGGGTTCCTCTGGGGCCAACGTCCTGACTTTC.

The CDR3 bases are TGTGCCAGCAGCGCCTATAGCGGGGCTAACACAGATACGCAGTATTTT. The encoded protein is CASSAYSGANTDTQYF. This chain connects TRBV7-2 to TRBJ2-3; 8 bases match TRBD2. Losses at the gene ends were 5 bases for V and 2 bases for J; bases not matched to a gene: 9. CDR3 length equals 16 residues. CDR1 is SGHTA and CDR2 is FQGNSA in the germline V gene.

This clonotype is labeled medium-sized. The chain has TRBV20-1 and TRBJ2-1; D might be TRBD1 (5 bases). This CDR3 spans 12 amino acids. Trimming removed 5 bases at V and 4 bases at J, with 9 bases between. Germline V gene lookup returns CDR1 DFQATT and CDR2 SNEGSKA (reference sequence). The CDR3 loop reads CSAADRYNEQFF. Written as DNA, the CDR3 is TGCAGTGCTGCCGACAGATACAATGAGCAGTTCTTC.

This clonotype appeared a few times. The rearrangement links TRBV6-1 to TRBJ1-1; D might be TRBD1 (5 bases). V lost 5 bases to trimming and J lost 4 bases, with 11 bases between them. Germline CDR1 and CDR2: MNHNS and SASEGT. This CDR3 region has 13 residues. The CDR3 sequence is CASSRTIGTEAFF. CDR3 in DNA: TGTGCCAGCAGTAGGACAATTGGCACTGAAGCTTTCTTT.

V is TRBV7-3 and J is TRBJ1-2, with D possibly matching TRBD1 (5 bases). Germline CDR1 and CDR2: SGHTA and FQGTGA. This CDR3 region has 13 residues. V dropped 5 bases and J dropped 8 bases, with 15 bases sitting between them. CDR3 protein: CASSPHGGGGYTF. In DNA, the CDR3 is TGTGCCAGCAGCCCACACGGGGGGGGAGGCTACACCTTC.